The rows below give T cell receptor beta chains drawn from one sample of a study of blood T cells in healthy people across ages. TCRdb called the 5' RACE reads again in MiXCR, with one record for every CDR3 protein. The sample lists about 760,000 distinct CDR3 sequences; roughly 25% were seen once. This sample was shared with a second study, whose subject was T cells of mothers and their children.

Sequenced input: blood. The source of these receptors is a boy under 18 in good health. Each CDR3 is given with its conserved first and last residue. D genes are given only for firm matches. Clone size appears in some rows only: once, few, many, or a class for an expanded clone.

TRBJ2-7	TRBD2	TRBV3-1	once	CASSQTGRDEQYF	TGTGCCAGCAGCCAAACGGGGAGGGACGAGCAGTACTTC
TRBJ1-5	NA	TRBV12-3/TRBV12-4	NA	CASSLGRGGQSQPQHF	TGTGCCAGCAGTTTAGGTCGCGGGGGGCAAAGTCAGCCCCAGCATTTT
TRBJ1-1	NA	TRBV5-1	few	CASRRTGPGDTEAFF	TGCGCCAGCAGGCGTACAGGGCCTGGGGACACTGAAGCTTTCTTT
TRBJ2-3	TRBD1	TRBV27	few	CASKDRGSDTQYF	TGTGCCAGCAAAGACAGGGGCTCAGATACGCAGTATTTT
TRBJ2-1	TRBD2	TRBV4-1	NA	CASSQLLAGSNEQFF	TGCGCCAGCAGCCAGCTACTAGCGGGAAGCAATGAGCAGTTCTTC
TRBJ2-5	NA	TRBV7-2	NA	CASSFQGGKETQYF	TGTGCCAGCAGCTTCCAGGGGGGAAAAGAGACCCAGTACTTC
TRBJ2-1	NA	TRBV28	NA	CASRWTVYNEQFF	TGTGCCAGCAGATGGACTGTCTACAATGAGCAGTTCTTC
TRBJ2-2	NA	TRBV7-3	NA	CASSPGSGSGELFF	TGTGCCAGCAGCCCCGGTTCTGGGTCCGGGGAGCTGTTTTTT
TRBJ1-5	NA	TRBV7-9	NA	CASSWLQSNQPQHF	TGTGCCAGCAGCTGGTTACAGAGCAATCAGCCCCAGCATTTT
TRBJ1-3	TRBD1	TRBV6-1	NA	CASRSSGQGVSGNTIYF	TGTGCCAGCAGGTCATCAGGACAGGGGGTCTCTGGAAACACCATATATTTT
TRBJ2-7	NA	TRBV19	NA	CASSRPAGGTGNTYEQYF	TGTGCCAGTAGTCGCCCCGCGGGGGGGACAGGGAACACCTACGAGCAGTACTTC
TRBJ2-4	NA	TRBV29-1	many	CSYLGGADIQYF	TGCAGCTACCTCGGGGGTGCGGACATTCAGTACTTC
TRBJ2-6	NA	TRBV7-9	few	CASSLEDNSGANVLTF	TGTGCCAGCAGCTTAGAGGATAACTCTGGGGCCAACGTCCTGACTTTC
TRBJ2-5	NA	TRBV20-1	NA	CSAPAQRVKQETQYF	TGCAGTGCTCCAGCCCAGCGGGTGAAACAAGAGACCCAGTACTTC
TRBJ2-2	TRBD1	TRBV7-9	few	CASSPTGTGSTGELFF	TGTGCCAGCAGCCCAACGGGGACAGGTAGCACCGGGGAGCTGTTTTTT
TRBJ2-3	TRBD2	TRBV4-2	NA	CASSQEGRGGPRDTQYF	TGTGCCAGCAGCCAAGAGGGAAGGGGAGGGCCTAGAGATACGCAGTATTTT
TRBJ2-5	NA	TRBV5-1	NA	CATAGQIGETQYF	TGCGCCACCGCGGGACAGATCGGGGAGACCCAGTACTTC
TRBJ2-7	TRBD1	TRBV7-2	NA	CASSLQTGDYEQYF	TGTGCCAGCAGCTTACAGACAGGGGACTACGAGCAGTACTTC
TRBJ2-7	NA	TRBV29-1	many	CSVGGNEQYF	TGCAGCGTTGGGGGGAACGAGCAGTACTTC
TRBJ1-4	NA	TRBV12-5	NA	CASGPGDGGVGEKLFF	TGTGCTAGTGGTCCCGGCGACGGGGGCGTGGGTGAAAAACTGTTTTTT
TRBJ2-7	NA	TRBV6-1	once	CASSDEAGLPHSYEQYF	TGTGCCAGCAGTGATGAAGCGGGCCTCCCTCACTCCTACGAGCAGTACTTC
TRBJ1-1	NA	TRBV29-1	NA	CSVVRFGNTEAFF	TGCAGCGTTGTGCGTTTCGGGAACACTGAAGCTTTCTTT
TRBJ2-7	TRBD2	TRBV7-3	few	CASSLRGAGGLDEQYF	TGTGCCAGCAGCTTAAGGGGCGCGGGAGGTTTGGACGAGCAGTACTTC
TRBJ2-5	TRBD2	TRBV11-2	once	CASSLPSGGSETQYF	TGTGCCAGCAGCTTACCTAGCGGGGGATCAGAGACCCAGTACTTC
TRBJ1-1	NA	TRBV18	few	CASSPRLGAGSEAFF	TGTGCCAGCTCACCCCGACTAGGAGCCGGGTCGGAGGCTTTCTTT
TRBJ2-7	TRBD2	TRBV25-1	NA	CASSELAGANEQYF	TGTGCCAGCAGTGAACTAGCGGGAGCAAACGAGCAGTACTTC